This is a list of T cell receptor beta chains from one sample in a study of radiotherapy plus CTLA-4 blockade in lung cancer. Only in-frame clones appear in the TCRdb table, and some are missing; sequencing was by immunoSEQ multiplex PCR. The top ten hold around 9.5% of the sample, which has 30,000 to 45,000 clones, around three quarters seen once. The specimen comprised peripheral blood, sampled from a patient treated with radiotherapy plus ipilimumab. The receptors originated from a human donor with non-small cell lung cancer who had stable disease on radiotherapy plus ipilimumab. Each CDR3 is given with its conserved first and last residue. The order of the fields is CDR3 protein, CDR3 DNA, V gene, D gene, J gene, CDR3 length, clone size. A D gene is named only where the DNA matches it firmly. The size of a clone is reported for some rows only, either as once, few or many, or as a class for expanded clones.

CASSTGSGPGELFF TGTGCCAGCAGCACAGGGTCTGGTCCCGGGGAGCTGTTTTTT TRBV6-1 . TRBJ2-2 14 .
CATTEGGVRNEQFF TGTGCCACCACTGAGGGGGGGGTGAGGAATGAGCAGTTCTTC TRBV5-4 . TRBJ2-1 14 .
CAWSDGTGSGNTIYF TGTGCCTGGAGCGATGGGACAGGCTCTGGAAACACCATATATTTT TRBV30 TRBD1 TRBJ1-3 15 .
CASSLDKLDSNNEQFF TGTGCCAGCAGCTTAGACAAATTGGACAGCAACAATGAGCAGTTCTTC TRBV11-2 . TRBJ2-1 16 .
CASSLRSQYNSPLHF TGTGCCAGCAGTCTTAGGAGCCAGTATAATTCACCCCTCCACTTT TRBV6-5 . TRBJ1-6 15 .
CASSYFTGTGNSPLHF TGTGCCAGCAGCTATTTCACCGGGACAGGGAATTCACCCCTCCACTTC TRBV14 TRBD1 TRBJ1-6 16 .
CASSLTGGVLSSYNSPLHF TGTGCCAGCAGTTTAACCGGCGGGGTCCTTAGCTCCTATAATTCACCCCTCCACTTT TRBV28 . TRBJ1-6 19 .
CASSLLNYEQYF TGTGCCAGCAGTTTATTGAATTACGAGCAGTACTTC TRBV28 . TRBJ2-7 12 .
CASSSQDGHNQPQHF TGTGCCAGCAGCTCACAGGACGGACACAATCAGCCCCAGCATTTT TRBV7-9 . TRBJ1-5 15 .
CASSYSYRGTDTQYF TGTGCCAGCAGTTACTCATATCGGGGCACAGATACGCAGTATTTT TRBV6-5 . TRBJ2-3 15 .
CASSLRGQGSGNIQYF TGTGCCAGCAGCTTGCGGGGACAGGGGTCAGGAAACATTCAGTACTTC TRBV5-6 TRBD1 TRBJ2-4 16 few
CAWKGGDFDYTF TGTGCCTGGAAGGGGGGGGACTTCGACTACACCTTC TRBV30 . TRBJ1-2 12 .
CASSLSGTRDYGYTF TGTGCCAGCAGTTTAAGCGGGACAAGAGACTATGGCTACACCTTC TRBV28 . TRBJ1-2 15 .
CASSVPGGAFGYTF TGTGCCAGCAGCGTCCCAGGGGGCGCCTTTGGCTACACCTTC TRBV28 TRBD1 TRBJ1-2 14 .
CASSYRQGNQPQHF TGTGCCAGCAGTTACCGACAGGGCAATCAGCCCCAGCATTTT TRBV28 . TRBJ1-5 14 .
CATSRDLNSFGDEQFF TGTGCCACCAGCAGAGATTTGAACAGTTTCGGGGATGAGCAGTTCTTC TRBV15 . TRBJ2-1 16 .
CASSLVDRERETQYF TGTGCCAGCAGCTTAGTGGACAGGGAAAGAGAGACCCAGTACTTC TRBV5-6 TRBD1 TRBJ2-5 15 .
CASSPRGGNEKLFF TGTGCCAGCTCACCACGAGGGGGTAATGAAAAACTGTTTTTT TRBV18 . TRBJ1-4 14 .
CASSSGQFFYGYTF TGTGCCAGCAGCTCGGGACAGTTTTTCTATGGCTACACCTTC TRBV6-5 TRBD1 TRBJ1-2 14 few
CASSYVGPTNYGYTF TGTGCCAGCAGTTACGTGGGGCCTACTAACTATGGCTACACCTTC TRBV6-5 . TRBJ1-2 15 .
CASGLVRGTYNEQFF TGTGCTAGTGGTTTGGTACGGGGAACCTACAATGAGCAGTTCTTC TRBV12-5 . TRBJ2-1 15 .
CASSLGYYGYTF TGTGCCAGCAGCTTGGGGTACTATGGCTACACCTTC TRBV11-2 . TRBJ1-2 12 .
CAWNGQSRISPLHF TGTGCCTGGAACGGACAGTCGAGGATTTCACCCCTCCACTTT TRBV30 . TRBJ1-6 14 .
CASSLSITWTSGGFSYNEQFF TGTGCCAGCAGTTTATCGATAACGTGGACTAGCGGGGGTTTTTCCTACAATGAGCAGTTCTTC TRBV27 TRBD2 TRBJ2-1 21 .
CASSNGQFTGYTF TGTGCCAGCAGTAACGGACAGTTCACCGGCTACACCTTC TRBV28 . TRBJ1-2 13 .
CAWSGGRYGYTF TGTGCCTGGAGTGGCGGCCGCTATGGCTACACCTTC TRBV30 . TRBJ1-2 12 few
CASSAETGNGSPLHF TGTGCCAGCAGTGCCGAGACAGGGAATGGTTCACCCCTCCACTTT TRBV6-4 TRBD1 TRBJ1-6 15 .
CASSLVFSGSYEQYF TGCGCCAGCAGCTTGGTGTTCTCGGGCTCCTACGAGCAGTACTTC TRBV5-1 . TRBJ2-7 15 .